A single sample gave rise to the 30 T cell receptor beta chains below, sequenced in a study of regulatory T cells in long-lasting Graves disease. The time point denotes: newly diagnosed GD, antithyroid drugs for less than 3 months. The TCR library was made from RNA extracted from PBMCs. Assembly of TCR beta libraries relied on iRepertoire HTBI primers together with Arm-PCR of CDR3 regions. Each CDR3 protein gets one entry after TCRdb re-called the multiplex PCR reads with MiXCR. This sample has approximately 540,000 distinct CDR3 sequences, with about 12% found just once. Another study also made use of these data, one on T cells in Graves' hyperthyroidism and ophthalmopathy.

The starting material was peripheral blood mononuclear cells (PBMCs), obtained at new diagnosis, from a patient treated with antithyroid drugs. The receptors stem from a woman in her twenties or thirties with Graves disease.

In its sample, this clonotype was seen many times. V is TRBV19 and J is TRBJ1-4; the D is unclear. From germline, CDR1 is LNHDA and CDR2 SQIVND (reference sequence). This CDR3 is built from 14 residues. Trimming removed 2 bases at V and 1 base at J, with 5 bases between. The CDR3 DNA reads as TGTGCCAGTAGTATACAGCTAACTAATGAAAAACTGTTTTTT. Translation: CASSIQLTNEKLFF. Looking up the rest from reference TRBV19 and TRBJ1-4 gives the full variable domain: DGGITQSPKYLFRKEGQNVTLSCEQNLNHDAMYWYRQDPGQGLRLIYYSQIVNDFQKGDIAEGYSVSREKKESFPLTVTSAQKNPTAFYLCASSIQLTNEKLFFGSGTQLSVL.

This clonotype was seen more than once but under ten times. The rearrangement uses TRBV28 and TRBJ2-5; D unresolved. V gave up 1 base and J gave up 4 bases, with 10 bases separating them. This CDR3 has 14 residues. The germline gives CDR1 MDHEN, CDR2 SYDVKM. In DNA form, the CDR3 reads TGTGCCAGCAGTTTATCCGCTGCGCGAGAGACCCAGTACTTC. It encodes CASSLSAARETQYF. Together with reference TRBV28 and TRBJ2-5, the CDR3 gives the full variable domain: DVKVTQSSRYLVKRTGEKVFLECVQDMDHENMFWYRQDPGLGLRLIYFSYDVKMKEKGDIPEGYSVSREKKERFSLILESASTNQTSMYLCASSLSAARETQYFGPGTRLLVL.

In its sample, this clonotype was seen many times. The chain employs TRBV27 and TRBJ2-7; 11 nucleotides agree with TRBD2. The CDR3 runs to 15 residues. Germline loops: CDR1 MNHEY, CDR2 SMNVEV (reference sequence). J was trimmed by 4 bases and V by 7 bases; bases with no gene match: 9. The CDR3 DNA sequence: TGTGCCAGCAATCATCGAACTAGCGGGAGTTACGAGCAGTACTTC. Amino acid sequence: CASNHRTSGSYEQYF.

The gene calls are TRBV7-9 and TRBJ1-1; no definite D call. This CDR3 contains 14 residues. The germline V gene encodes CDR1 SEHNR and CDR2 FQNEAQ (reference sequence). V was cut by 5 bases and J by 4 bases, with 14 bases left in between. The CDR3 protein is CASSHSGRATEAFF. CDR3 DNA sequence: TGTGCCAGCAGCCATAGCGGGCGGGCCACTGAAGCTTTCTTT.

The chain joins TRBV6-5 to TRBJ2-7; D is perhaps TRBD2 (7 bases). Trimming shortened V by 1 base and J by 4 bases, and 14 bases separated the two germline ends. CDR1 is MNHEY and CDR2 is SVGAGI in the germline V gene. The CDR3 extends over 15 amino acids. CDR3 sequence (DNA): TGTGCCAGCAGTTACTACGGCGAGGGGGGGTACGAGCAGTACTTC. Its translation: CASSYYGEGGYEQYF.

This clonotype was seen repeatedly, ten times or more. The rearrangement links TRBV9 to TRBJ2-3; tentative D call: TRBD2 (6 bases). The V end lost 0 bases, the J end lost 0 bases, and 8 bases lay between the germline ends. Germline CDR1 and CDR2: SGDLS and YYNGEE. The CDR3 covers 15 residues. The CDR3 loop reads CASSVDAGSTDTQYF. The CDR3 DNA sequence: TGTGCCAGCAGCGTAGATGCGGGAAGCACAGATACGCAGTATTTT.

This clonotype was picked up many times. V and J are TRBV12-3 or TRBV12-4 and TRBJ2-6; 9 positions match TRBD1. The trim removed 5 bases at V and 0 bases at J, leaving 11 bases unmatched. The CDR3 is made up of 19 amino acids. In nucleotides, the CDR3 is TGTGCCAGCAGTCCTACGCCCGGGACAGGGAGCTCTGGGGCCAACGTCCTGACTTTC. As protein: CASSPTPGTGSSGANVLTF.

The sample holds many counts of this clonotype. The genes are TRBV11-3 and TRBJ2-1, with unresolved D. Trimming took 0 bases from V and 10 from J, leaving 7 bases between them. Germline loops: CDR1 SGHNT, CDR2 YENEEA. The CDR3 totals 12 residues. The CDR3 sequence: CASSLDVGEQFF. The CDR3 bases are TGTGCCAGCAGCTTAGATGTGGGAGAGCAGTTCTTC.

This clonotype has a handful of counts. This sequence joins TRBV6-1 and TRBJ2-5, with 7 bases fitting TRBD1. V was clipped by 5 bases and J by 4 bases; unmatched bases: 4. The germline CDR1 and CDR2 sequences are MNHNS and SASEGT. The CDR3 is 13 amino acids. The CDR3 sequence is CASSLTGTETQYF. CDR3 DNA sequence: TGTGCCAGCAGTCTGACAGGGACAGAGACCCAGTACTTC.

With respect to this clonotype: This may stem from a read error, because a much larger clone lies one nucleotide away. The chain combines TRBV11-2 with TRBJ1-2; D not resolved. The CDR3 loop spans 13 amino acids. Germline CDR1 is SGHAT and CDR2 is FQNNGV. Trimming took off 8 bases at V and 5 bases at J, with 15 bases between the two ends. As DNA, the CDR3 is TGTGCCAGCGGGCTACAGACTACGTATGGCTACACCTTC. Translation: CASGLQTTYGYTF. Drawing the rest from reference TRBV11-2 and TRBJ1-2, the complete variable domain is EAGVAQSPRYKIIEKRQSVAFWCNPISGHATLYWYQQILGQGPKLLIQFQNNGVVDDSQLPKDRFSAERLKGVDSTLKIQPAKLEDSAVYLCASGLQTTYGYTFGSGTRLTVV.

Ten or more counts support this clonotype. V and J are TRBV2 and TRBJ1-1, with TRBD1 matching 7 bases. The CDR3 has 16 residues. The germline V gene encodes CDR1 SNHLY and CDR2 FYNNEI. After removal of 2 bases from V and 6 bases from J, the junction contained 12 bases not matched to a gene. The DNA of the CDR3 is TGTGCCAGCAGTGAATACCTTACAGGGGTAGAAGCTGAAGCTTTCTTT. This translates into CASSEYLTGVEAEAFF. Based on the CDR3 plus reference TRBV2 and TRBJ1-1, the full variable domain is EPEVTQTPSHQVTQMGQEVILRCVPISNHLYFYWYRQILGQKVEFLVSFYNNEISEKSEIFDDQFSVERPDGSNFTLKIRSTKLEDSAMYFCASSEYLTGVEAEAFFGQGTRLTVV.

Comment on this clonotype: This may arise from a read error, as a much more abundant clone is one base away. Given the absence of the conserved phenylalanine or tryptophan at the CDR3 end, a read error is likely. The limits of the CDR3 on the DNA are not certain, so only TCRdb's listed CDR3 is given. This chain connects TRBV2 to TRBJ2-3; the D call of TRBD2 is as the table states it, not checked on the DNA. Germline loops: CDR1 SNHLY, CDR2 FYNNEI. The CDR3 comprises 13 residues, both ends counted. CDR3 loop: CASAWGRDYEQYC.

Ten or more counts support this clonotype. The chain is built from TRBV11-2 and TRBJ2-7; 7 positions agree with TRBD1. Germline V gives CDR1 SGHAT, CDR2 FQNNGV. V lost 6 bases, J lost 0 bases, and 11 bases stayed unmatched. CDR3 length: 16 amino acids. The CDR3 loop reads CASRSTTGAFSYEQYF. DNA of the CDR3: TGTGCCAGCAGGTCAACCACAGGGGCGTTCTCCTACGAGCAGTACTTC.

This clonotype was observed many times. J is TRBJ1-6 and V is TRBV27, with 8 bases aligning to TRBD1. J gave up 9 bases and V 0 bases, and 10 bases lay outside the gene matches. The CDR3 covers 17 residues. Germline-derived CDR1 and CDR2 are MNHEY and SMNVEV (reference sequence). CDR3 bases: TGTGCCAGCAGTTTATCGCGGACAGGGAGAAAATTTTCACCCCTCCACTTT. Translating gives CASSLSRTGRKFSPLHF.

This clonotype was found many times. The chain couples TRBV4-3 to TRBJ2-7; TRBD2 matches at 14 bases. Germline lookup yields CDR1 LGHNA and CDR2 YSLEER. The CDR3 has 15 residues. After removal of 3 bases from V and 5 bases from J, the junction contained 3 bases not matched to a gene. CDR3 amino acids: CASSQGGLAGDEQYF. The CDR3 bases are TGCGCCAGCAGCCAGGGGGGACTAGCGGGAGACGAGCAGTACTTC.

This clonotype was found a few times. The chain combines TRBV28 with TRBJ2-7; D gene uncertain. V lost 5 bases and J lost 2, with 7 bases in between. The CDR3 loop spans 12 amino acids. The germline gives CDR1 MDHEN, CDR2 SYDVKM. The CDR3 is CASSRAPYEQYF. The CDR3 DNA reads as TGTGCCAGCAGTCGGGCCCCCTACGAGCAGTACTTC.

This chain uses TRBV15 with TRBJ2-1; 12 bases agree with TRBD2. Germline CDR1 is LNHNV and CDR2 is YYDKDF (reference sequence). This CDR3 is built from 14 residues. V shed 6 bases, J shed 10 bases, and the junction held 7 bases outside the gene matches. In DNA form, the CDR3 reads TGTGCCACCAGAGATTTAGGACTAGCGGGAGAGCAGTTCTTC. It yields the protein CATRDLGLAGEQFF.

In its sample, this clonotype was seen many times. The rearrangement uses TRBV20-1 and TRBJ2-5; either TRBD1 or TRBD2 may supply D (5 bases each). The CDR3 extends over 13 amino acids. Per the germline V gene, CDR1 is DFQATT and CDR2 is SNEGSKA (reference sequence). The V end lost 3 bases, the J end lost 2 bases, and 10 bases lay between the germline ends. The DNA of the CDR3 is TGCAGTGCTAGGGGGACGTTTCAAGAGACCCAGTACTTC. Protein product: CSARGTFQETQYF.

This clonotype was counted between two and nine times. V gene TRBV6-1 combines with J gene TRBJ1-1, with D unclear. V was trimmed by 9 bases and J by 4 bases, leaving 18 bases between them. This CDR3 comprises 14 residues. Germline assignment: CDR1 MNHNS and CDR2 SASEGT. The CDR3 region has the DNA TGTGCCAGTAGTCCAAGGGAGGCTAGCACTGAAGCTTTCTTT. It codes for CASSPREASTEAFF.

This clonotype was picked up many times. The chain is built from TRBV7-8 and TRBJ2-1; D unclear. CDR3 size: 15 residues. V shed 4 bases and J shed 7 bases, with 17 bases lying between them. Germline V lookup: CDR1 SGHVS, CDR2 FQNEAQ. The CDR3 region is CASSSPPLDKNEQFF. In nucleotides, the CDR3 is TGTGCCAGCAGCTCTCCCCCTCTCGACAAGAATGAGCAGTTCTTC.

Turning to this clonotype: With a far larger clone one base away, a read error is the likely cause. The chain joins TRBV2 to TRBJ2-1; the D is unclear. The DNA matches TRBJ2-5 better at its end, which makes the J call doubtful. The germline V gene has CDR1 SNHLY and CDR2 FYNNEI. This CDR3 region has 11 residues. CDR3 coding DNA: TGTGCCAACAGTCGTATGGAGACCCAGTACTTC. Protein sequence: CANSRMETQYF.

The chain combines TRBV30 with TRBJ2-7, with 7 bases aligning to TRBD2. The CDR3 consists of 12 residues. Germline CDR1 and CDR2: GTSNPN and SVGIG (reference sequence). Trimming at V came to 5 bases and at J to 2 bases, leaving 3 bases not matched to a gene. CDR3 bases: TGTGCCTGGGGGGGGGGTACCTACGAGCAGTACTTC. It yields the protein CAWGGGTYEQYF.

This clonotype was counted at least ten times. CDR3 loop: CATSRDWVDSQETQYF. In nucleotides, the CDR3 is TGTGCCACCAGCAGAGATTGGGTGGACAGCCAAGAGACCCAGTACTTC. The chain has TRBV15 and TRBJ2-5, with TRBD1 as a possible D gene (6 bases). Germline V CDR1 and CDR2: LNHNV, YYDKDF (reference sequence). V was cut by 0 bases and J by 1 base, with 12 bases left in between. The CDR3 sequence is 16 residues long.

A word on this clonotype: A much bigger clone sits one base away, suggesting this may be a read error. The chain is built from TRBV29-1 and TRBJ1-1; unclear D gene. The CDR3 loop spans 12 amino acids. The germline CDR1 and CDR2 sequences are SQVTM and ANQGSEA. Trimming pared 7 bases from V and 1 base from J, leaving 10 bases between. The CDR3: CSAAWGNTEAFF. The CDR3 DNA reads as TGCAGCGCTGCTTGGGGGAACACTGAAGCTTTCTTT.

This clonotype turned up a few times. CDR3 region: CASSLIVASAKNIQYF. The CDR3 DNA is TGTGCCAGCAGTTTGATCGTAGCTTCGGCCAAAAACATTCAGTACTTC. The V call is TRBV28, the J call TRBJ2-4; no reliable D call. CDR3 length: 16 residues. V dropped 3 bases and J dropped 1 base, with 13 bases sitting between them. Germline CDR1 is MDHEN and CDR2 is SYDVKM.

The rearrangement joins TRBV19 to TRBJ1-5; D not resolved. With 1 base removed from V and 0 bases from J, the gap between germline ends came to 4 bases. Germline-derived CDR1 and CDR2 are LNHDA and SQIVND (reference sequence). The CDR3 is 14 amino acids. CDR3 in DNA: TGTGCCAGTAGTATAGCATATAGCAATCAGCCCCAGCATTTT. It codes for CASSIAYSNQPQHF.

This clonotype was found many times. V and J are TRBV4-1 and TRBJ2-3; no firm D call. Germline V gives CDR1 MGHRA, CDR2 YSYEKL. The V end was cut by 0 bases, the J end by 0 bases, with 10 bases between. The CDR3 extends over 16 amino acids. The CDR3 sequence: CASSQDLAESTDTQYF. CDR3 DNA: TGCGCCAGCAGCCAAGATTTGGCGGAGAGCACAGATACGCAGTATTTT.

A note on this clonotype: A read error may be the cause here, since a much bigger clone is one base away. V and J are TRBV7-8 and TRBJ1-2, with D maybe TRBD1 (5 bases). This CDR3 has 14 residues. Germline values: CDR1 SGHVS, CDR2 FQNEAQ. V was clipped by 5 bases and J by 4 bases, with 14 bases between them. As DNA, the CDR3 is TGTGCCAGCAGCATTACAGGAATACCCTATGGCTACACCTTC. As protein: CASSITGIPYGYTF. Filled out from reference TRBV7-8 and TRBJ1-2, the complete variable domain reads GAGVSQSPRYKVAKRGQDVALRCDPISGHVSLFWYQQALGQGPEFLTYFQNEAQLDKSGLPSDRFFAERPEGSVSTLKIQRTQQEDSAVYLCASSITGIPYGYTFGSGTRLTVV.

This clonotype was seen more than once but under ten times. It may be a read error: a sequence one base away is much more abundant. The chain has TRBV19 and TRBJ1-6; perhaps TRBD1 as D (5 bases). The V and J ends lost 10 bases and 0 bases respectively, with 10 bases between them. The CDR3 contains 14 residues. Germline loops: CDR1 LNHDA, CDR2 SQIVND (reference sequence). The CDR3 sequence: CATRQSSYNSPLHF. The CDR3 region has the DNA TGTGCCACCAGACAGAGCTCCTATAATTCACCCCTCCACTTT.

This clonotype has ten or more counts. CDR3 coding DNA: TGTGCCTGGGGTGACAGATTCAATCAGCCCCAGCATTTT. This sequence encodes CAWGDRFNQPQHF. V usage is TRBV30 and J usage is TRBJ1-5; D is possibly TRBD1 (5 bases). Trimming shortened V by 5 bases and J by 3 bases, and 11 bases separated the two germline ends. This CDR3 contains 13 residues. Germline values: CDR1 GTSNPN, CDR2 SVGIG (reference sequence).